Listed below are T cell receptor beta chains from one sample, sequenced in a study of T cell responses to AZD1222 COVID-19 vaccine. The data were produced by immunoSEQ multiplex PCR, yet TCRdb's version contains in-frame clones alone and is incomplete. The data show 150,000 to 200,000 clones, 87% seen once. The material was peripheral blood, obtained on day 0 of AZD1222 vaccination. The receptors were gathered from an adult in good health. Both conserved end residues are part of each CDR3. Fields, in order: clone size, V gene, D gene, J gene, CDR3 protein, CDR3 DNA. A D gene is named only where the DNA matches it firmly. Clone size is given for some rows only: seen once, a few or many times, or a class if the clone is expanded.

>NA|TRBV6-4|TRBD2|TRBJ2-3
CASSARGGGTDTQYF
TGTGCCAGCAGTGCACGGGGGGGTGGCACAGATACGCAGTATTTT
>NA|TRBV29-1|NA|TRBJ2-3
CSVVLISTDTQYF
TGCAGCGTTGTCCTCATTAGCACAGATACGCAGTATTTT
>NA|TRBV11-2|TRBD1|TRBJ1-4
CASSPVATGWSNEKLFF
TGTGCCAGCAGCCCGGTGGCGACAGGGTGGAGTAATGAAAAACTGTTTTTT
>NA|TRBV25-1|TRBD1|TRBJ1-6
CASSDRVTGGNSPLHF
TGTGCCAGCAGTGACCGTGTGACAGGGGGCAATTCACCCCTCCACTTT
>NA|TRBV11-2|NA|TRBJ1-2
CASSLGVSQFNYGYTF
TGTGCCAGCAGCTTAGGGGTTTCTCAGTTTAACTATGGCTACACCTTC
>once|TRBV15|NA|TRBJ2-7
CATSRVRGTAYEQYF
TGTGCCACCAGCAGAGTTCGGGGGACAGCCTACGAGCAGTACTTC
>NA|TRBV6-5|NA|TRBJ1-4
CASWLYGEKLFF
TGTGCCAGCTGGTTGTATGGGGAAAAACTGTTTTTT
>NA|TRBV6-5|TRBD1|TRBJ2-2
CASSNWDRVTGELFF
TGTGCCAGCAGTAACTGGGACAGGGTTACCGGGGAGCTGTTTTTT
>NA|TRBV11-2|NA|TRBJ1-5
CASSFSAGPQPQHF
TGTGCCAGCAGCTTCTCTGCAGGGCCTCAGCCCCAGCATTTT
>NA|TRBV18|NA|TRBJ1-5
CASSPQSAVGNQPQHF
TGTGCCAGCTCACCCCAATCTGCAGTTGGCAATCAGCCCCAGCATTTT
>NA|TRBV2|TRBD2|TRBJ2-3
CASSAAAGTSGTDTQYF
TGTGCCAGCAGCGCCGCGGCCGGGACTAGCGGCACAGATACGCAGTATTTT
>once|TRBV5-1|NA|TRBJ1-1
CASSLQGSTGGTEAFF
TGCGCCAGCAGCTTGCAAGGGTCTACAGGAGGCACTGAAGCTTTCTTT
>NA|TRBV7-8|NA|TRBJ1-2
CASSPIPDRFTSGYTF
TGTGCCAGCAGCCCAATACCGGACAGATTTACAAGTGGCTACACCTTC
>NA|TRBV2|TRBD1|TRBJ1-4
CASSWDRSNEKLFF
TGTGCCAGCAGTTGGGACAGGTCTAATGAAAAACTGTTTTTT
>NA|TRBV9|TRBD2|TRBJ2-3
CASSAGTSGIYTDTQYF
TGTGCCAGCAGCGCCGGGACTAGCGGGATCTACACAGATACGCAGTATTTT
>NA|TRBV29-1|NA|TRBJ2-5
CSVRGAETQYF
TGCAGCGTTCGGGGCGCGGAGACCCAGTACTTC
>NA|TRBV28|TRBD1|TRBJ2-3
CASSSPQGAGTDTQYF
TGTGCCAGCAGTTCACCTCAGGGGGCCGGCACAGATACGCAGTATTTT